One T cell receptor (beta chain) is described in this entry. These data come from a study of blood T cell repertoires in COVID-19. This CDR3 is built from 14 residues. Germline V gene data show CDR1 as MRHNA and CDR2 as SNTAGT. Losses at the gene ends were 4 bases for V and 8 bases for J; bases not matched to a gene: 4. Libraries were prepared by immunoSEQ multiplex PCR; TCRdb keeps only in-frame clonotypes and omits some of them. The repertoire includes approximately 360,000 clones, around 89% of them detected once, and around 0.97% sits in the top ten. This sequence joins TRBV6-4 and TRBJ1-6, with 8 nucleotides matching TRBD1. The receptor was derived from a woman in her twenties or thirties with acute COVID-19. The sequencing input was PBMCs or T cells enriched from blood (not recorded which). CDR3 loop: CASSVSGGDSPLHF. The CDR3 DNA reads TGTGCCAGCAGTGTATCAGGGGGCGATTCACCCCTCCACTTT.